One and the same sample provided the 12 T cell receptor beta chains below, sequenced in a study of regulatory T cells in long-lasting Graves disease. The authors built TCR beta libraries using iRepertoire HTBI primers and Arm-PCR of CDR3 regions. In TCRdb, the multiplex PCR reads were re-called with MiXCR into one record per CDR3 protein. This repertoire shows around 450,000 distinct CDR3 sequences, approximately 16% found once; its top ten account for approximately 8%. Time point defined: newly diagnosed GD, antithyroid drugs for less than 3 months. RNA isolated from PBMCs was used to make the TCR library. The sample was also linked to a second study, of T cells in Graves' hyperthyroidism and ophthalmopathy.

Here the sequenced sample was peripheral blood mononuclear cells (PBMCs), taken at new diagnosis, from a patient treated with antithyroid drugs. The receptors derive from a woman aged 40 to 49 with Graves disease.

This clonotype was seen repeatedly, ten times or more. The gene calls are TRBV28 and TRBJ2-2; D might be TRBD1 or TRBD2, each matching 5 bases. The CDR3 spans 14 residues. The ends were cut back, 7 bases at V and 2 bases at J, with 11 bases in the middle. The germline CDR1 and CDR2 sequences are MDHEN and SYDVKM. The CDR3 protein is CASTLGGNTGELFF. CDR3 DNA sequence: TGTGCCAGCACCCTTGGGGGAAACACCGGGGAGCTGTTTTTT. The whole variable domain, remainder taken from reference TRBV28 and TRBJ2-2, is DVKVTQSSRYLVKRTGEKVFLECVQDMDHENMFWYRQDPGLGLRLIYFSYDVKMKEKGDIPEGYSVSREKKERFSLILESASTNQTSMYLCASTLGGNTGELFFGEGSRLTVL.

As to this clonotype: A read error is possible here, since a much larger clone lies one base away. The chain links TRBV7-3 to TRBJ2-1; D might be TRBD1 (6 bases). Trimming removed 4 bases from V and 8 bases from J, with 18 bases in between. Germline lookup yields CDR1 SGHTA and CDR2 FQGTGA. The CDR3 is 15 residues long. CDR3 coding DNA: TGTGCCAGCAGCTGGTCAGGGGCAGGTACAGATGAGCAGTTCTTC. Translation: CASSWSGAGTDEQFF.

A note on this clonotype: The junction departs from germline at one end; a sequencing error may be responsible. This rearrangement joins TRBV9 to TRBJ2-5, with D perhaps TRBD1 (5 bases). The CDR3 extends over 17 amino acids. Germline CDR1 and CDR2: SGDLS and YYNGEE. The CDR3 here is CASSLLPQGSFDNEQYF. The DNA for the CDR3 is TGCGCCAGCAGCTTGCTACCTCAGGGTTCTTTCGACAATGAGCAGTACTTC.

This clonotype was seen repeatedly, ten times or more. The chain uses TRBV11-3 and TRBJ2-5, with a possible D match to TRBD2 (5 bases). Germline-derived CDR1 and CDR2 are SGHNT and YENEEA. The CDR3 sequence is 15 residues long. Trimming took off 5 bases at V and 4 bases at J, with 17 bases between the two ends. The CDR3 is CASSPWARGPETQYF. CDR3 nucleotide sequence: TGTGCCAGCAGCCCTTGGGCCCGAGGGCCAGAGACCCAGTACTTC.

This clonotype was seen repeatedly, ten times or more. The rearrangement joins TRBV2 to TRBJ2-1, with TRBD2 matching 7 bases. The CDR3 loop spans 16 amino acids. V gave up 8 bases and J gave up 0 bases; unmatched junction bases: 10. CDR1 is SNHLY, CDR2 FYNNEI, per germline. The CDR3 spells CASPRENGGSYNEQFF. The CDR3 region has the DNA TGTGCCAGCCCGCGGGAGAACGGAGGCTCCTACAATGAGCAGTTCTTC. Full variable domain (outside the CDR3, taken from reference TRBV2 and TRBJ2-1): EPEVTQTPSHQVTQMGQEVILRCVPISNHLYFYWYRQILGQKVEFLVSFYNNEISEKSEIFDDQFSVERPDGSNFTLKIRSTKLEDSAMYFCASPRENGGSYNEQFFGPGTRLTVL.

This clonotype occurred many times. The CDR3 DNA follows: TGTGCCAGCAGTATCAATCTAGCTACCGGGGAGCTGTTTTTT. As protein: CASSINLATGELFF. The genes are TRBV12-3 or TRBV12-4 and TRBJ2-2; D might be TRBD2 (5 bases). This CDR3 is 14 amino acids long. V was shortened by 5 bases and J by 5 bases, with 12 bases between the two germline ends.

This clonotype has just one count. At one end, the junction sequence differs from germline, possibly due to a read error. This chain connects TRBV27 to TRBJ2-3; the match to TRBD1 covers 7 bases. Germline CDR1 and CDR2: MNHEY and SMNVEV (reference sequence). The CDR3 length is 15 residues. The CDR3 loop reads CASSDPGDSTDTQYF. CDR3 DNA: TGTGCCAGCAGTGACCCCGGGGACAGCACAGATACGCAGTATTTC.

This clonotype was recorded a few times. This chain connects TRBV7-9 to TRBJ2-2; 14 nucleotides match TRBD2. The V segment lost 4 bases and the J segment 7 bases; nucleotides outside the gene matches: 17. The germline V gene encodes CDR1 SEHNR and CDR2 FQNEAQ (reference sequence). There are 20 residues in the CDR3. The CDR3 DNA is TGTGCCAGCAGCTCCACGCGACTGACTAGCGGGAGGGCCGGGGGCGGGGAGCTGTTTTTT. Amino acids: CASSSTRLTSGRAGGGELFF. The entire variable domain, with the rest obtained from reference TRBV7-9 and TRBJ2-2, is as follows: DTGVSQNPRHKITKRGQNVTFRCDPISEHNRLYWYRQTLGQGPEFLTYFQNEAQLEKSRLLSDRFSAERPKGSFSTLEIQRTEQGDSAMYLCASSSTRLTSGRAGGGELFFGEGSRLTVL.

The V and J genes are TRBV18 and TRBJ2-3; 7 bases are shared with TRBD1. CDR3 length: 13 amino acids. With V trimmed by 2 bases and J by 11 bases, 7 bases remained unmatched. Germline CDR1 is KGHSH and CDR2 is LQKENI. CDR3 loop: CASSPSGTAQQYF. CDR3 bases: TGTGCCAGCTCACCATCAGGGACAGCCCAGCAGTATTTT.

The J gene is TRBJ2-7, the V gene TRBV19; tentative D call: TRBD1 (6 bases). CDR1 and CDR2 (germline): LNHDA, SQIVND (reference sequence). This CDR3 contains 14 residues. The V and J ends lost 6 bases and 0 bases respectively, with 12 bases between them. This CDR3 is CASSRTQGSYEQYF. CDR3 nucleotide sequence: TGTGCCAGTAGCAGAACACAGGGCTCCTACGAGCAGTACTTC.

This clonotype has more than one count but fewer than ten. The junction departs from germline at one end; a sequencing error may be responsible. The chain's CDR3 is CASSQVGTSGTETQYF. The CDR3 coding sequence is TGCGCCAGCAGCCAAGTAGGGACTAGCGGGACGGAGACCCAGTACTTC. The chain combines TRBV2 with TRBJ2-5; 13 bases match TRBD2. The CDR3 covers 16 residues. The germline V gene encodes CDR1 SNHLY and CDR2 FYNNEI.

This clonotype was seen many times. The CDR3 sequence is CSVEGGDGETQYF. The CDR3 coding sequence is TGCAGCGTTGAGGGGGGAGACGGGGAGACCCAGTACTTC. This chain uses TRBV29-1 with TRBJ2-5; perhaps TRBD2 as D (6 bases). This CDR3 is built from 13 residues. V lost 3 bases and J 5 bases, leaving 13 bases between the germline ends. Per the germline V gene, CDR1 is SQVTM and CDR2 is ANQGSEA.